Following are 10 T cell receptor beta chains from one sample sequenced in a study of radiation and T cells in renal cell carcinoma. The protocol was immunoSEQ multiplex PCR, while the TCRdb copy is restricted to in-frame clones and leaves out a portion. Among 70,000 or so clones listed, roughly 87% were seen once. The time point is: blood 2 weeks post-SBRT. The treatment denotes: 15 Gy SBRT to primary tumor, nephrectomy 4 weeks later. The specimen was blood, collected from a patient whose treatment included radiotherapy and nephrectomy. The receptor set was obtained from a man in his sixties with renal cell carcinoma.

The chain combines TRBV5-4 with TRBJ2-1; D unresolved. V lost 2 bases and J 2 bases, leaving 11 bases between the germline ends. Germline V gene sequence: CDR1 SGHNT, CDR2 YYREEE (reference sequence). The CDR3 consists of 15 residues. The CDR3 sequence is CASSFQRSTYNEQFF. As DNA, the CDR3 is TGTGCCAGCAGCTTCCAGCGTAGCACCTACAATGAGCAGTTCTTC.

The chain recombines TRBV5-6 with TRBJ2-6; D is uncertain. The CDR3 is 13 residues long. The germline gives CDR1 SGHDT, CDR2 YYEEEE. Trimming left V 5 bases short and J 2 bases short, with 5 bases between. The CDR3 sequence is CASSSAGANVLTF. The CDR3 DNA reads TGTGCCAGCAGTTCGGCTGGGGCCAACGTCCTGACTTTC.

The chain employs TRBV29-1 and TRBJ2-1; TRBD1 might be the D (6 bases). CDR3 length: 12 residues. Germline CDR1 and CDR2: SQVTM and ANQGSEA. Trimming pared 5 bases from V and 8 bases from J, leaving 13 bases between. CDR3 coding DNA: TGCAGCGTTCCTGGACAGAGGGATGAGCAGTTCTTC. Translated, it gives CSVPGQRDEQFF.

The chain employs TRBV5-4 and TRBJ2-7; tentatively, D is TRBD1 (8 bases). The CDR3 extends over 15 amino acids. Trimming pared 4 bases from V and 1 base from J, leaving 15 bases between. Germline V lookup: CDR1 SGHNT, CDR2 YYREEE (reference sequence). CDR3 in amino acids: CASSLGGDRSYEQYF. Written as DNA, the CDR3 is TGTGCCAGCAGCCTAGGGGGGGACAGGTCCTACGAGCAGTACTTC.

The chain recombines TRBV9 with TRBJ1-1, with D uncertain. This CDR3 comprises 15 residues. Deletions cut 0 bases from V and 1 base from J, with 10 bases between. Looked up from germline, CDR1 is SGDLS and CDR2 is YYNGEE. CDR3 amino acids: CASSVVDSGNTEAFF. The CDR3 nucleotides are TGTGCCAGCAGCGTAGTTGATAGTGGGAACACTGAAGCTTTCTTT.

The J gene is TRBJ1-4, the V gene TRBV20-1; D unclear. The CDR3 is 11 residues long. CDR1 and CDR2 from the germline V gene are DFQATT and SNEGSKA (reference sequence). V lost 6 bases and J lost 8, with 10 bases in between. This chain's CDR3 is CSAKPSEKLFF. CDR3 DNA: TGCAGTGCCAAACCCTCAGAAAAACTGTTTTTT.

The V gene is TRBV2, the J gene TRBJ2-3; 7 nucleotides line up with TRBD1. The CDR3 has 16 residues. V shed 5 bases and J 5 bases; nucleotides not matched to a gene: 13. CDR1 and CDR2 from the germline V gene are SNHLY and FYNNEI. The CDR3 region is CASSTTRQGAEDTQYF. In DNA, the CDR3 is TGTGCCAGCAGTACCACCCGACAGGGCGCGGAAGATACGCAGTATTTT.

The CDR3 DNA is TGTGCCAGCAGTGAGGGACTAGATCTCTACGAGCAGTACTTC. Translating gives CASSEGLDLYEQYF. The rearrangement links TRBV2 to TRBJ2-7; 8 bases are shared with TRBD2. Germline trimming cut 3 bases from V and 3 bases from J; bases unmatched to any gene: 4. Per the germline V gene, CDR1 is SNHLY and CDR2 is FYNNEI. This CDR3 region has 14 residues.

This chain joins TRBV5-6 and TRBJ1-2; TRBD1 agrees at 8 bases. The germline gives CDR1 SGHDT, CDR2 YYEEEE. This CDR3 comprises 15 residues. Trimming took 3 bases from V and 1 from J; bases not matched to a gene: 5. The CDR3 DNA reads TGTGCCAGCAGCTGGCAGGGGGCGCGTAACTATGGCTACACCTTC. Its translation is CASSWQGARNYGYTF. Full variable domain (missing parts from reference TRBV5-6 and TRBJ1-2): DAGVTQSPTHLIKTRGQQVTLRCSPKSGHDTVSWYQQALGQGPQFIFQYYEEEERQRGNFPDRFSGHQFPNYSSELNVNALLLGDSALYLCASSWQGARNYGYTFGSGTRLTVV.

CDR3 DNA: TGTGCCAGCAGGACAGCCACTAATGAAAAACTGTTTTTT. This gives the protein CASRTATNEKLFF. The chain couples TRBV2 to TRBJ1-4; possible D gene TRBD1, 5 bases. This CDR3 spans 13 amino acids. Germline V CDR1 and CDR2: SNHLY, FYNNEI. Trimming shortened V by 6 bases and J by 2 bases, and 7 bases separated the two germline ends.